Below, 28 T cell receptor beta chains from the same sample are listed, as sequenced in a study of blood T cell repertoires in COVID-19. TCRdb's copy holds only in-frame clones and misses some; the assay was immunoSEQ multiplex PCR. The sample lists some 400,000 clones; about 87% were seen once. Specimen: peripheral blood. Every receptor here comes from a woman younger than 45 with COVID-19, enrolled during active disease.

This clone was observed a single time. The V and J genes are TRBV2 and TRBJ2-5; 9 positions match TRBD1. The V and J ends lost 6 bases and 5 bases, in that order; junction bases with no gene match: 13. This CDR3 is 16 amino acids long. The germline V gene has CDR1 SNHLY and CDR2 FYNNEI. DNA of the CDR3: TGTGCCAGCAGGGAATGGACAGGGGTAGAGGGGGAGACCCAGTACTTC. It encodes CASREWTGVEGETQYF.

This chain uses TRBV9 with TRBJ1-1; 7 positions agree with TRBD1. Trimming at V came to 6 bases and at J to 2 bases, leaving 10 bases not matched to a gene. The CDR3 sequence is 15 residues long. CDR1 SGDLS and CDR2 YYNGEE come from the germline V gene. The CDR3 reads CASNPAGTANTEAFF. CDR3 in DNA: TGTGCCAGCAACCCCGCCGGGACAGCAAACACTGAAGCTTTCTTT.

This clone was detected only once. The CDR3 bases are TGTGCCAGTAGTAAATTAGCGGGAACCCTCCACGAGCAGTACTTC. This codes for CASSKLAGTLHEQYF. The V call is TRBV19, the J call TRBJ2-7; the match to TRBD2 covers 8 bases. The ends lost 4 bases at V and 5 bases at J; junction bases unmatched: 10. The CDR3 totals 15 residues. Germline CDR1 LNHDA, CDR2 SQIVND (reference sequence). Using reference TRBV19 and TRBJ2-7 for the parts outside the CDR3, the full variable domain is DGGITQSPKYLFRKEGQNVTLSCEQNLNHDAMYWYRQDPGQGLRLIYYSQIVNDFQKGDIAEGYSVSREKKESFPLTVTSAQKNPTAFYLCASSKLAGTLHEQYFGPGTRLTVT.

The chain joins TRBV19 to TRBJ1-4, with unresolved D. This CDR3 has 15 amino acids. Trimming removed 3 bases from V and 0 bases from J, with 8 bases in between. The germline gives CDR1 LNHDA, CDR2 SQIVND (reference sequence). The CDR3 region has the DNA TGTGCCAGTAGTATGCCGAGTGCAACTAATGAAAAACTGTTTTTT. The encoded protein is CASSMPSATNEKLFF.

This sequence joins TRBV10-3 and TRBJ2-2; maybe TRBD1 (5 bases). Trimming cost V 9 bases and J 4 bases, with 15 bases left between them. Germline-derived CDR1 and CDR2 are ENHRY and SYGVKD. This CDR3 has 14 amino acids. This CDR3 is CAMVQAPGTGELFF. In nucleotides, the CDR3 is TGTGCCATGGTACAGGCCCCGGGCACCGGGGAGCTGTTTTTT.

The chain links TRBV5-4 to TRBJ2-1; 9 bases align to TRBD2. Germline loops: CDR1 SGHNT, CDR2 YYREEE (reference sequence). With V trimmed by 1 base and J by 7 bases, 15 bases remained unmatched. CDR3 length equals 18 residues. CDR3 bases: TGTGCCAGCAGCTTGAGATGGAATAGCGGGAGATCCCGGAATGAGCAGTTCTTC. This sequence encodes CASSLRWNSGRSRNEQFF.

Only one count was recorded for this clone. This chain joins TRBV2 and TRBJ1-4, with D tentatively TRBD1 (6 bases). The V and J ends lost 1 base and 7 bases respectively, with 10 bases between them. The germline V gene encodes CDR1 SNHLY and CDR2 FYNNEI. CDR3 size: 14 residues. This CDR3 reads CASSEDRVTEKLFF. CDR3 bases: TGTGCCAGCAGTGAAGACAGGGTGACTGAAAAACTGTTTTTT.

The rearrangement links TRBV30 to TRBJ2-3; 9 nucleotides align to TRBD1. This CDR3 is 15 amino acids long. V dropped 3 bases and J dropped 0; count of bases not matched to a gene: 4. From germline, CDR1 is GTSNPN and CDR2 SVGIG (reference sequence). The CDR3 reads CAWSPGTGSTDTQYF. The CDR3 region has the DNA TGTGCCTGGAGCCCCGGGACAGGGAGCACAGATACGCAGTATTTT.

This clone was seen once. The chain carries TRBV5-4 and TRBJ1-2; the D gene is possibly TRBD1 (6 bases). The V and J ends lost 1 base and 9 bases respectively, with 22 bases between them. The CDR3 loop spans 16 amino acids. Germline CDR1 is SGHNT and CDR2 is YYREEE (reference sequence). DNA for the CDR3: TGTGCCAGCAGCTTGTTAAATCCGGGACACTCAATACGCTACACCTTC. This gives the protein CASSLLNPGHSIRYTF. Combining the CDR3 with reference TRBV5-4 and TRBJ1-2 gives the whole variable domain ETGVTQSPTHLIKTRGQQVTLRCSSQSGHNTVSWYQQALGQGPQFIFQYYREEENGRGNFPPRFSGLQFPNYSSELNVNALELDDSALYLCASSLLNPGHSIRYTFGSGTRLTVV.

The V and J genes are TRBV12-3 or TRBV12-4 and TRBJ1-1; possibly TRBD1 for D (6 bases). The CDR3 runs to 11 residues. The V end was cut by 3 bases, the J end by 8 bases, with 7 bases between. Here the CDR3 reads CASSLQGEAFF. The CDR3 DNA follows: TGTGCCAGCAGTTTGCAGGGGGAAGCTTTCTTT.

This clone was recorded a few times. This sequence joins TRBV6-5 and TRBJ1-2; 7 nucleotides align to TRBD1. The germline CDR1 and CDR2 sequences are MNHEY and SVGAGI. CDR3 length: 15 amino acids. J lost 8 bases, V lost 1 base, and 10 bases had no gene match. The CDR3 DNA is TGTGCCAGCAGTTACTACGACAGGGACGGTAGCGGCTACACCTTC. It specifies CASSYYDRDGSGYTF.

The V call is TRBV30, the J call TRBJ2-6, with a tentative D call TRBD1 (6 bases). Deletions cut 6 bases from V and 2 bases from J, with 8 bases between. This CDR3 region has 13 residues. Germline V gene lookup returns CDR1 GTSNPN and CDR2 SVGIG (reference sequence). Written as DNA, the CDR3 is TGTGCCTGCGGACAGACTGGGGCCAACGTCCTGACTTTC. This translates into CACGQTGANVLTF.

The rearrangement links TRBV28 to TRBJ2-7, with D hard to call. The CDR3 covers 18 residues. Germline V CDR1 and CDR2: MDHEN, SYDVKM. V lost 3 bases and J lost 0, with 21 bases in between. CDR3 DNA: TGTGCCAGCAGTTTCGATATCCCTCTTGCTATTCCCTCCTACGAGCAGTACTTC. This codes for CASSFDIPLAIPSYEQYF.

The chain combines TRBV2 with TRBJ1-5, with D unclear. The ends were cut back, 6 bases at V and 5 bases at J, with 11 bases in the middle. Per the germline V gene, CDR1 is SNHLY and CDR2 is FYNNEI. CDR3 length: 13 residues. CDR3 region: CASRDTGYQPQHF. CDR3 bases: TGTGCCAGCAGAGATACCGGGTATCAGCCCCAGCATTTT.

The V and J genes are TRBV4-2 and TRBJ2-2; 9 bases are shared with TRBD2. Germline V gene data show CDR1 as LGHNA and CDR2 as YNFKEQ. CDR3 length: 16 residues. V lost 3 bases, J lost 7 bases, and 9 bases stayed unmatched. For the CDR3, the DNA is TGTGCCAGCAGCCACCACATGGGTAGCGGGGGCGGGGAGCTGTTTTTT. It yields the protein CASSHHMGSGGGELFF.

This chain uses TRBV14 with TRBJ2-5; D remains ambiguous. V lost 1 base and J 5 bases, leaving 5 bases between the germline ends. The germline CDR1 and CDR2 sequences are SGHDN and FVKESK. The CDR3 is 12 amino acids. The CDR3 sequence is CASSQGRETQYF. CDR3 DNA: TGTGCCAGCAGCCAAGGTCGGGAGACCCAGTACTTC.

V and J are TRBV28 and TRBJ2-7; possible D gene TRBD2, 6 bases. Germline CDR1 is MDHEN and CDR2 is SYDVKM. The CDR3 sequence is 17 residues long. Trimming pared 1 base from V and 0 bases from J, leaving 16 bases between. The CDR3 loop is CASSLFGGTYISYEQYF. In DNA form, the CDR3 reads TGTGCCAGCAGTTTATTCGGAGGGACCTATATCTCCTACGAGCAGTACTTC.

The J gene is TRBJ2-5, the V gene TRBV6-2 or TRBV6-3, with 14 bases aligning to TRBD2. V dropped 5 bases and J dropped 4; count of bases not matched to a gene: 9. The germline CDR1 and CDR2 sequences are MNHEY and SVGEGT. CDR3 length equals 17 residues. The CDR3 spells CASSAPGTSGSRETQYF. The CDR3 region has the DNA TGTGCCAGCAGTGCCCCGGGGACTAGCGGGAGTCGAGAGACCCAGTACTTC.

The genes are TRBV4-2 and TRBJ2-2, with D tentatively TRBD1 (6 bases). The germline V gene encodes CDR1 LGHNA and CDR2 YNFKEQ. Trimming pared 4 bases from V and 6 bases from J, leaving 12 bases between. The CDR3 is 14 residues long. CDR3 coding DNA: TGTGCCAGCAGCCCCACACAGGGACCCGGGGAGCTGTTTTTT. Translated, it gives CASSPTQGPGELFF.

This clone was counted a single time. The V call is TRBV7-6, the J call TRBJ2-7; 9 bases match TRBD2. The V and J ends lost 4 bases and 7 bases, in that order; junction bases with no gene match: 14. The CDR3 length is 16 residues. Germline V gene sequence: CDR1 SGHVS, CDR2 FNYEAQ. CDR3 residues: CASSSGPGLAFEEQYF. CDR3 DNA: TGTGCCAGCAGCTCAGGACCGGGACTAGCATTCGAAGAGCAGTACTTC.

The V gene is TRBV6-6, the J gene TRBJ2-3, with unresolved D. V dropped 2 bases and J dropped 6 bases, with 9 bases sitting between them. Germline assignment: CDR1 MNHNY and CDR2 SVGAGI (reference sequence). The CDR3 runs to 13 residues. CDR3 sequence: CASSYIEPDTQYF. CDR3 nucleotides: TGTGCCAGCAGTTACATCGAGCCGGATACGCAGTATTTT.

The chain employs TRBV19 and TRBJ1-2; the D is unclear. CDR3 length: 14 amino acids. V gave up 5 bases and J gave up 5 bases, with 15 bases separating them. The germline gives CDR1 LNHDA, CDR2 SQIVND (reference sequence). As DNA, the CDR3 is TGTGCCAGTAGTTTGGACTTATTCGATTATGGCTACACCTTC. Translation gives CASSLDLFDYGYTF.

V is TRBV9 and J is TRBJ2-2; 10 nucleotides align to TRBD1. This CDR3 contains 15 residues. Trimming took 3 bases from V and 4 from J; bases not matched to a gene: 3. Germline V gene lookup returns CDR1 SGDLS and CDR2 YYNGEE. The CDR3 coding sequence is TGTGCCAGCAGCGCCCGGACAGGGGGCACCGGGGAGCTGTTTTTT. Its protein is CASSARTGGTGELFF.

The chain couples TRBV27 to TRBJ2-7; 13 bases are a match to TRBD2. CDR3 length: 15 residues. Germline CDR1 reads MNHEY; CDR2 reads SMNVEV (reference sequence). With V trimmed by 8 bases and J by 6 bases, 10 bases remained unmatched. The CDR3 loop reads CASSHGTSGTPEQYF. The CDR3 DNA reads as TGTGCCAGCTCCCACGGGACTAGCGGGACCCCCGAGCAGTACTTC.

The chain carries TRBV7-2 and TRBJ1-4, with a weak D call TRBD1 (6 bases). Germline assignment: CDR1 SGHTA and CDR2 FQGNSA. The V and J ends lost 5 bases and 3 bases respectively, with 13 bases between them. The CDR3 totals 15 residues. The CDR3 loop reads CASSQGGGPNEKLFF. In DNA, the CDR3 is TGTGCCAGCAGCCAAGGGGGGGGTCCTAATGAAAAACTGTTTTTT.

This chain links TRBV9 with TRBJ2-5; 14 nucleotides agree with TRBD2. Per the germline V gene, CDR1 is SGDLS and CDR2 is YYNGEE. This CDR3 has 17 amino acids. The J segment lost 5 bases and the V segment lost 3 bases, leaving 9 bases of the junction unmatched. CDR3: CASSAGRLAGGRETQYF. The CDR3 coding sequence is TGTGCCAGCAGCGCTGGTAGACTAGCGGGAGGGCGGGAGACCCAGTACTTC.

For the CDR3, the DNA is TGTGCCAGCAGTCCAGGGAGGCAAGAGACCCAGTACTTC. Amino acids: CASSPGRQETQYF. V usage is TRBV12-3 or TRBV12-4 and J usage is TRBJ2-5; a possible D gene is TRBD2 (6 bases). The CDR3 contains 13 residues. V was trimmed by 5 bases and J by 2 bases, leaving 9 bases between them.

The chain recombines TRBV27 with TRBJ2-1; 13 bases fit TRBD2. CDR1 MNHEY and CDR2 SMNVEV come from the germline V gene (reference sequence). The V and J ends lost 6 bases and 4 bases, in that order; junction bases with no gene match: 6. This CDR3 has 16 residues. The CDR3 nucleotides read TGTGCCAGCAGCCCGTCGGGACTAGCGGGATACAATGAGCAGTTCTTC. Protein sequence: CASSPSGLAGYNEQFF.